These T cell receptor beta chains were read from a single sample in a study of cytomegalovirus exposure and HLA in healthy donors. Generated by immunoSEQ multiplex PCR, the TCRdb table keeps only in-frame clones and is missing some. The sample features around 39,000 clones, with over 3.5% in its top ten. Sequencing input: PBMCs. These receptors originate from a male donor in good health and CMV-seronegative. The CDR3 runs from the conserved cysteine through the conserved F or W. D genes are given only for firm matches.

j_gene,d_gene,v_gene,CDR3nt,CDR3aa
TRBJ2-1,-,TRBV6-5,TGTGCCAGCAGTTACTCATACTCCAATGAGCAGTTCTTC,CASSYSYSNEQFF
TRBJ2-5,TRBD2,TRBV4-2,TGTGCCAGCAGCCAAGATGGGGCGGGGGGCCTAGGGACCCAGTACTTC,CASSQDGAGGLGTQYF
TRBJ2-3,-,TRBV5-1,TGCGCCAGCAGCTTACAGTTCTCTGATACGCAGTATTTT,CASSLQFSDTQYF
TRBJ2-7,TRBD2,TRBV5-5,TGTGCCAGCAGCTTGACGACTAGCGGGTACGTCGAGCAGTACTTC,CASSLTTSGYVEQYF
TRBJ1-1,TRBD1,TRBV7-8,TGTGCCAGCAGCTCTCGGACAGGGGCATACACTGAAGCTTTCTTT,CASSSRTGAYTEAFF
TRBJ2-1,TRBD2,TRBV13,TGTGCCAGCAGCCCTGGGGGCGGGGGGTATCACAATGAGCAGTTCTTC,CASSPGGGGYHNEQFF
TRBJ2-7,TRBD1,TRBV6-6,TGTGCCAGCGGACAGGCTGCGACGGGGGAGCAGTACTTC,CASGQAATGEQYF
TRBJ2-7,-,TRBV19,TGTGCCGGAAAGGTGGCACTACCCGGCGAGCAGTACTTC,CAGKVALPGEQYF
TRBJ1-3,TRBD1,TRBV7-9,TGTGCCAGCAGCTTAATGGGACAGGGGGGCAGCTCTGGAAACACCATATATTTT,CASSLMGQGGSSGNTIYF
TRBJ1-3,-,TRBV5-1,TGCGCCAGCAGCTTGGCTCCTATGGGGGCTAATGGAAACACCATATATTTT,CASSLAPMGANGNTIYF
TRBJ1-1,-,TRBV5-1,TGCGCCAGCAGCGGGGGGAGCATGAACACTGAAGCTTTCTTT,CASSGGSMNTEAFF
TRBJ2-7,TRBD2,TRBV11-2,TGTGCCAGCAGCTTCGGACAAGGCGGGAGCTCCTACGAGCAGTACTTC,CASSFGQGGSSYEQYF
TRBJ1-5,TRBD1,TRBV19,TGTGCCAGTAGTATCCTACTTACCGCCGGGACAGGGAATCAGCCCCAGCATTTT,CASSILLTAGTGNQPQHF
TRBJ1-5,TRBD1,TRBV6-5,TGTGCCAGCACCGTAGACAGGGGCCATCAGCCCCAGCATTTT,CASTVDRGHQPQHF
TRBJ1-6,TRBD1,TRBV10-2,TGCGCCAGCAGTAAGCGAGACAGGGGACGCCTTGATTCACCCCTCCACTTT,CASSKRDRGRLDSPLHF
TRBJ2-1,-,TRBV6-5,TGTGCCAGCAGTGCAGGGGTTTTCAATGAGCAGTTCTTC,CASSAGVFNEQFF
TRBJ2-7,TRBD1,TRBV5-1,TGCGCCAGCAGCTTGGTCGGGACAGGTCCCTACGAGCAGTACTTC,CASSLVGTGPYEQYF
TRBJ1-1,-,TRBV7-2,TGTGCCAGCAGCTTAGTCGGCGGGAGCACTGAAGCTTTCTTT,CASSLVGGSTEAFF
TRBJ2-2,TRBD1,TRBV6-1,TGTGCCAGCAGTGAGACCGGACAGGGTTCTAGCAGGGAGCTGTTTTTT,CASSETGQGSSRELFF
TRBJ2-7,-,TRBV30,TGTGCCTGGAGTGTGTCCGCCTACGAGCAGTACTTC,CAWSVSAYEQYF
TRBJ1-2,TRBD1,TRBV6-1,TGTGCCAGCAGAGAGGACAGGGGGAAATCTGGCTACACCTTC,CASREDRGKSGYTF
TRBJ1-1,-,TRBV7-3,TGTGCCAGCAGCTTAGCCGGAGGGAGCACTGAAGCTTTCTTT,CASSLAGGSTEAFF
TRBJ1-1,-,TRBV5-4,TGTGCCAGCAGCTTGGGCCGGAGGAACACTGAAGCTTTCTTT,CASSLGRRNTEAFF
TRBJ1-3,-,TRBV5-1,TGCGCCAGCAGCCTAGGCGGTACTGGAAACACCATATATTTT,CASSLGGTGNTIYF
TRBJ1-2,-,TRBV19,TGTGCCAGTAGCAAAGGCCCCGGCAGGGGAGAGTATGGCTACACCTTC,CASSKGPGRGEYGYTF
TRBJ2-1,-,TRBV4-1,TGCGCCAGCAGCAGTGTCAAAATTAAGAGCAATGAGCAGTTCTTC,CASSSVKIKSNEQFF
TRBJ2-1,-,TRBV9,TGTGCCAGCAGCCCGGGGGAAGGCCCTGAGCAGTTCTTC,CASSPGEGPEQFF
TRBJ2-3,-,TRBV6-5,TGTGCCAGCAGTTCAATGGGGGCCGTCACAGATACGCAGTATTTT,CASSSMGAVTDTQYF
TRBJ2-1,TRBD2,TRBV2,TGTGCCAGCAGCCTTAGCGGGGGGGACTACAATGAGCAGTTCTTC,CASSLSGGDYNEQFF
TRBJ1-3,-,TRBV5-1,TGCGCCAGCAGCTGGACAGTTAGATCTGGAAACACCATATATTTT,CASSWTVRSGNTIYF